This T cell receptor beta chain was documented in a study of blood T cells in healthy people across ages. Study results and caveats: Bulk PBMC profiling left naive and antigen-experienced comparisons inconclusive.

V lost 5 bases and J 2 bases, leaving 17 bases between the germline ends. Germline V gene lookup returns CDR1 DFQATT and CDR2 SNEGSKA (reference sequence). The CDR3 covers 15 residues. The authors extracted at least 5 micrograms of total RNA per sample. The use of a sample-barcoded 5' primer and a J-beta primer mix characterized a second PCR of roughly 6 to 11 cycles. MiXCR, run by TCRdb on the 5' RACE reads, gives a single entry per CDR3 protein. The data show some 920,000 distinct CDR3 sequences, with roughly 47% seen just once and 20% to 25% held by the top ten. Of note for this clonotype: Antigen specificity is unknown.

Sequenced material: blood. The V and J genes are TRBV20-1 and TRBJ2-3, with D maybe TRBD2 (5 bases). This clonotype originated in a woman aged 55-69 years in good health. Here the CDR3 reads CSAPRTQTHTDTQYF. Written as DNA, the CDR3 is TGCAGTGCTCCAAGGACTCAAACTCACACAGATACGCAGTATTTT.